This entry is about one T cell receptor beta chain. The CDR3 sequence is 12 residues long. V was pared by 3 bases and J by 6 bases, with 9 bases between. The germline V gene encodes CDR1 SGHRS and CDR2 YFSETQ. Data came from immunoSEQ multiplex PCR; TCRdb stores just in-frame clones and leaves some out. Of 50,000 to 75,000 clones listed, approximately 80% are singletons. The data belong to a study of radiation and T cells in renal cell carcinoma. The time point is: baseline pretreatment blood. Treatment reported: 15 Gy SBRT to primary tumor, nephrectomy 4 weeks later. This renal cell carcinoma was of the clear cell type.

Sequences were derived from blood, sampled from a patient whose treatment included radiotherapy and nephrectomy. The receptor was isolated from a man aged 55-75 years with renal cell carcinoma. The V call is TRBV5-1, the J call TRBJ1-1; possible D gene TRBD1, 6 bases. This CDR3 is CASSSGESEAFF. DNA for the CDR3: TGCGCCAGCAGCTCAGGGGAGTCTGAAGCTTTCTTT.